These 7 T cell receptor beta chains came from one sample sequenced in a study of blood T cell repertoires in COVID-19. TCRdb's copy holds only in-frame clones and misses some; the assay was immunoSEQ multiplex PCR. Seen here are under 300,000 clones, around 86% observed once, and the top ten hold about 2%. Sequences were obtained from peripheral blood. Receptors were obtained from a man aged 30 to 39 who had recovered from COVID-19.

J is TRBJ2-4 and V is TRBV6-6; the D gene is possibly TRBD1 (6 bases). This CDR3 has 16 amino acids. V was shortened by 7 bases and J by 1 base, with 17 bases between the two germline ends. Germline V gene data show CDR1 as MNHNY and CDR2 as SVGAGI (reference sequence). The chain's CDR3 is CASTKKQGEAKNIQYF. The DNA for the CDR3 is TGTGCCAGCACGAAAAAACAGGGTGAGGCCAAAAACATTCAGTACTTC.

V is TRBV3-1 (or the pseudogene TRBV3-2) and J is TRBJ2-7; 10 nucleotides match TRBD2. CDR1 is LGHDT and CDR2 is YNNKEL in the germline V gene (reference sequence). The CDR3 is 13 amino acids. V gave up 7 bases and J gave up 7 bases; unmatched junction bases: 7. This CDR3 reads CASNPAGGREQYF. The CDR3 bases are TGTGCCAGCAATCCAGCGGGGGGGAGGGAGCAGTACTTC.

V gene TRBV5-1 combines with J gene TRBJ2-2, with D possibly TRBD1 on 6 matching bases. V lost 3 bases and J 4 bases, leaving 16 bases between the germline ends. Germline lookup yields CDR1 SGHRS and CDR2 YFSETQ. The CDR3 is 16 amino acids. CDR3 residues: CASSYFRAGATGELFF. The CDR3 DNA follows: TGCGCCAGCAGCTATTTCAGGGCAGGGGCCACCGGGGAGCTGTTTTTT.

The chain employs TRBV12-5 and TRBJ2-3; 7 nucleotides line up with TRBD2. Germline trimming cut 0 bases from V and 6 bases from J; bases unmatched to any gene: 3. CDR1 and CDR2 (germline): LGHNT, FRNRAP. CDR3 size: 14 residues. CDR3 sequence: CASGLVGGRDTQYF. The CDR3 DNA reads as TGTGCTAGTGGTTTGGTCGGGGGGAGGGATACGCAGTATTTT.

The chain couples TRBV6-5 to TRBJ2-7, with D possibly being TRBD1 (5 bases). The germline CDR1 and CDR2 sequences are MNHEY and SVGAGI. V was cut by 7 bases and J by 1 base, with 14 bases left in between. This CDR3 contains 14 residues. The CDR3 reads CASTGHGASYEQYF. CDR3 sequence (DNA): TGTGCCAGCACCGGACATGGGGCATCCTACGAGCAGTACTTC.

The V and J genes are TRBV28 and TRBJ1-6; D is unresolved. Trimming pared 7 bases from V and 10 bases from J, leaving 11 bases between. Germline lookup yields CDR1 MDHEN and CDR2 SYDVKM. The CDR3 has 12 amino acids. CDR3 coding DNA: TGTGCCAGCAACCCAGGCTGGTCACCCCTCCACTTT. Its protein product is CASNPGWSPLHF. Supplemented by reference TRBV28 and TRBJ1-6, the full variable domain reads DVKVTQSSRYLVKRTGEKVFLECVQDMDHENMFWYRQDPGLGLRLIYFSYDVKMKEKGDIPEGYSVSREKKERFSLILESASTNQTSMYLCASNPGWSPLHFGNGTRLTVT.

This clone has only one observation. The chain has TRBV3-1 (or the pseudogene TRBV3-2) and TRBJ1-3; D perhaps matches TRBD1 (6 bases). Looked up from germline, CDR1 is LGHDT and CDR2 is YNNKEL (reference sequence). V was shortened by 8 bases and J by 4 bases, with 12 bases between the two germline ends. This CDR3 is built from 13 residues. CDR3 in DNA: TGTGCCAGCTCCAGGGGTGTGGGAAACACCATATATTTT. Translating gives CASSRGVGNTIYF.